By proportion, the clone carrying this T cell receptor beta chain is medium-sized. The antigen is unknown. The read terminates 3 residues before the CDR3 end, so the remaining end is supplied by the germline J gene. The CDR3 runs to 18 residues. The junction had 14 bases not matched to a gene; V was cut back by 4 bases and J by 4 bases. Germline lookup yields CDR1 SGHRS and CDR2 YFSETQ. The sample is drawn from a study of T cell clonality in common variable immunodeficiency. Overall study results and limits: Repertoire-complication correlations in CVID were limited by patient heterogeneity.

Equal genomic DNA amounts from CVID and control samples were sequenced. Profiled with immunoSEQ multiplex PCR; TCRdb holds only in-frame clones, not every one. The sample has about 34,000 clones, none seen only once; the top ten hold approximately 0.94%. The chain recombines TRBV5-1 with TRBJ2-3, with TRBD2 matching 11 bases. This sequence was found in a person between 18 and 75 years old in good health. The specimen sequenced was peripheral blood mononuclear cells. Partial CDR3 DNA: TGCGCCAGCAGCCCGGGACAGGGAGCACTAGCGGGAGCAGATACG. It codes for CASSPGQGALAGADT. The CDR3 in its entirety is CASSPGQGALAGADTQYF.